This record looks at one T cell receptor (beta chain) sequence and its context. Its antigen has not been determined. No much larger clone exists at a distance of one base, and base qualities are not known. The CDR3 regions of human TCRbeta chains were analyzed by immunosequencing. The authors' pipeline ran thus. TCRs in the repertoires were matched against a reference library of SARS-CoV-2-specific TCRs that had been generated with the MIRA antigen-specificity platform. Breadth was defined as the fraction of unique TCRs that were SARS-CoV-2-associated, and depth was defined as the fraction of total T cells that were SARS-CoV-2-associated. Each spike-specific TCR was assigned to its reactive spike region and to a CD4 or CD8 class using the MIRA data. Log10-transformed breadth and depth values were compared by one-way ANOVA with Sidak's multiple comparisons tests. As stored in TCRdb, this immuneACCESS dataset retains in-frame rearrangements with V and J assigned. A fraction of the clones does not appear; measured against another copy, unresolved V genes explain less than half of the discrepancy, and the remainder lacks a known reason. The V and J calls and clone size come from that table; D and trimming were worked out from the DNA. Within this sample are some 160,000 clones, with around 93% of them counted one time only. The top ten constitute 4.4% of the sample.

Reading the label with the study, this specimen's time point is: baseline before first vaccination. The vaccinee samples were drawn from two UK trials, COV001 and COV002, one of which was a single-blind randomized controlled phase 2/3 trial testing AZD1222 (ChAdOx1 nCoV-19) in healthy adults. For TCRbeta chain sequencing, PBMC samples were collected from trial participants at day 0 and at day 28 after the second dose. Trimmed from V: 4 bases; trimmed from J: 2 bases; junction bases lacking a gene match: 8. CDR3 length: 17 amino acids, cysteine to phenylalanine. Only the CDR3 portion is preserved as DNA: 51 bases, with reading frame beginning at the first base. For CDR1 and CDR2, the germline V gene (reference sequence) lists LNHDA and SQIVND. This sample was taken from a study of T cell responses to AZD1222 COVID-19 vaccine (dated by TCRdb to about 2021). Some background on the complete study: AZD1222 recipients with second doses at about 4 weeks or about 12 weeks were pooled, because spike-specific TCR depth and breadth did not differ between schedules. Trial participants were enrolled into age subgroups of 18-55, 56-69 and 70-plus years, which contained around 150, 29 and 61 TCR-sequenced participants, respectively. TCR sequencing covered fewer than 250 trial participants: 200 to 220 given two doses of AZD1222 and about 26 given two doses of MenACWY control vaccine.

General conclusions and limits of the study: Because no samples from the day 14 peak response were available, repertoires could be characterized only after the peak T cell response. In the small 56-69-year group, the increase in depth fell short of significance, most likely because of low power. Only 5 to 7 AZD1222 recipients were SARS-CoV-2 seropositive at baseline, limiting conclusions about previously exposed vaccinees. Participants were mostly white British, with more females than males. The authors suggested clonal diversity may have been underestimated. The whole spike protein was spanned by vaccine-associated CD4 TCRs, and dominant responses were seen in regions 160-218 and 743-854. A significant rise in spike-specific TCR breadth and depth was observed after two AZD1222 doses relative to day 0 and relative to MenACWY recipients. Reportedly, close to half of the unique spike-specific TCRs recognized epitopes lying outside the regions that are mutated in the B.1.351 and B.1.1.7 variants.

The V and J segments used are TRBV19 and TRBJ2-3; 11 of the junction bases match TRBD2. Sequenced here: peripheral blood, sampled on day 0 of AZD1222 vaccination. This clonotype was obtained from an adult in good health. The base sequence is TGTGCCAGTAGTAGAACCGGGACTAGCGGATTCACAGATACGCAGTATTTT. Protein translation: CASSRTGTSGFTDTQYF.